This T cell receptor beta chain came from a study of T-cell reconstitution after alpha-beta-depleted transplantation in children. The germline CDR1 and CDR2 sequences are SGHVS and FQNEAQ. This CDR3 has 17 amino acids. Trimming cost V 5 bases and J 0 bases, with 17 bases left between them. In this sample, this clonotype turned up a few times. As it was prepared, the TCRbeta library received unique molecular identifiers. TCRdb reprocessed the PCR reads with MiXCR, giving one entry per CDR3 protein. The table shows 500,000 to 600,000 distinct CDR3 sequences, with 27% occurring only once. This material consisted of PBMCs, taken before TCRalphabeta/CD19-depleted stem cell transplant. The origin of this receptor is a boy in the first two years of life with Wiskott-Aldrich syndrome, due to receive a stem cell transplant. This chain joins TRBV7-8 and TRBJ2-4; tentatively, D is TRBD1 (6 bases). The CDR3 protein is CASSAHRVPIAKNIQYF. The DNA for the CDR3 is TGTGCCAGCAGCGCCCACAGGGTGCCCATAGCCAAAAACATTCAGTACTTC.